The sequence of this T cell receptor beta chain was determined in a study of blood T cell repertoires in COVID-19. In the authors' methods: Nucleated cell counts were estimated from reference gene primer amplification. Sequenced by immunoSEQ multiplex PCR; TCRdb stores in-frame clones only, minus some. V and J calls and clone size are given by that table; D and trimming were obtained from the DNA. The table lists 200,000 to 300,000 clones, 80% to 90% of them singletons, with 6.5% to 8.5% in the top ten. V lost 3 bases and J 5 bases, leaving 9 bases between the germline ends. The CDR3 has 13 residues. Germline loops: CDR1 SGHRS, CDR2 YFSETQ. A Seattle source enrolled patients during active infection and followed them longitudinally.

The rearrangement joins TRBV5-1 to TRBJ2-1; D unclear. The sequencing sample was made of peripheral blood. The TCR comes from a woman of 80 years or more with COVID-19, enrolled during active disease. CDR3 coding DNA: TGCGCCAGCAGCTACACAGTAAACAATGAGCAGTTCTTC. It specifies CASSYTVNNEQFF.